These 25 T cell receptor beta chains share one sample of origin, sequenced in a study of human T cells and chemical hapten exposure. Using its own MiXCR run on the RACE reads, TCRdb lists one record per CDR3 protein. The data contain approximately 85,000 distinct CDR3 sequences, roughly a tenth of them singletons. Time point denoted: patch test 2, 6 weeks after DPC sensitization. Treatment here: therapeutic diphenylcyclopropenone sensitization with weekly scalp DPC. The specimen comprised whole blood, sampled in connection with sensitization to the hapten diphenylcyclopropenone (DPC). The receptors were sampled from a young woman with alopecia areata. Some clones in this sample may be carry-over from other donors' samples.

A few counts support this clonotype. This rearrangement joins TRBV4-1 to TRBJ2-2; tentatively, D is TRBD1 or TRBD2 (6 bases each). The germline V and J ends were trimmed by 1 base and 4 bases, with 22 bases remaining between them. From germline, CDR1 is MGHRA and CDR2 YSYEKL. The length of the CDR3 is 19 residues. This CDR3 is CASSQVKGGKARGTGELFF. As DNA, the CDR3 is TGCGCCAGCAGCCAAGTAAAGGGGGGTAAGGCGCGCGGCACCGGGGAGCTGTTTTTT.

The chain recombines TRBV12-3 or TRBV12-4 with TRBJ2-1; 12 bases map to TRBD1. J lost 2 bases, V lost 5 bases, and 7 bases had no gene match. The CDR3 contains 17 residues. Here the CDR3 reads CASSPLGTGGPYNEQFF. In DNA form, the CDR3 reads TGTGCCAGCAGTCCCCTAGGGACAGGGGGCCCCTACAATGAGCAGTTCTTC.

At least ten counts were recorded for this clonotype. This chain connects TRBV27 to TRBJ1-1, with TRBD1 matching over 8 bases. J gave up 0 bases and V 6 bases, and 6 bases lay outside the gene matches. The CDR3 sequence is 15 residues long. Germline V gene data show CDR1 as MNHEY and CDR2 as SMNVEV (reference sequence). CDR3 bases: TGTGCCAGCAGCCACAGGGGGGTAATGAACACTGAAGCTTTCTTT. Translating gives CASSHRGVMNTEAFF.

This clonotype was seen ten or more times. The V call is TRBV29-1, the J call TRBJ2-1; TRBD2 matches at 7 bases. Per germline, CDR1 SQVTM and CDR2 ANQGSEA. The ends lost 6 bases at V and 6 bases at J; junction bases unmatched: 5. There are 12 residues in the CDR3. CDR3 nucleotides: TGCAGCGTCGGGGAGGGTCCCAATGAGCAGTTCTTC. It specifies CSVGEGPNEQFF.

This clonotype has a handful of counts. The chain is built from TRBV12-3 or TRBV12-4 and TRBJ2-1; possibly TRBD2 for D (6 bases). The CDR3 runs 14 residues. Trimming stripped 3 bases from V and 5 bases from J, with 11 bases between. The CDR3 region has the DNA TGTGCCAGCAGTTTGACGGGAGAACACAATGAGCAGTTCTTC. Its translation: CASSLTGEHNEQFF.

This clonotype was found a few times. The chain couples TRBV12-3 or TRBV12-4 to TRBJ1-5; D unresolved. V lost 5 bases to trimming and J lost 2 bases, with 13 bases between them. The CDR3 runs 15 residues. In DNA, the CDR3 is TGTGCCAGCAGTCGAAGACCCACAGGCAATCAGCCCCAGCATTTT. It is translated as CASSRRPTGNQPQHF.

The chain is built from TRBV3-1 and TRBJ1-4; the D gene is possibly TRBD1 (5 bases). The CDR3 runs 12 residues. Per the germline V gene, CDR1 is LGHDT and CDR2 is YNNKEL (reference sequence). V lost 8 bases and J 8 bases, leaving 12 bases between the germline ends. CDR3: CASGDDLEKLFF. Written as DNA, the CDR3 is TGTGCCAGCGGGGACGATCTCGAAAAACTGTTTTTT.

This clonotype occurred many times. This chain uses TRBV5-1 with TRBJ2-6; D remains ambiguous. This CDR3 is 17 amino acids long. The germline V and J ends were trimmed by 4 bases and 0 bases, with 14 bases remaining between them. In germline, CDR1 is SGHRS, CDR2 YFSETQ. The chain's CDR3 is CASSPVPVGSGANVLTF. In DNA, the CDR3 is TGCGCCAGCAGCCCAGTCCCGGTTGGCTCTGGGGCCAACGTCCTGACTTTC.

This clonotype occurred many times. This chain connects TRBV30 to TRBJ1-1; no firm D call. The V end lost 3 bases, the J end lost 7 bases, and 18 bases lay between the germline ends. Per the germline V gene, CDR1 is GTSNPN and CDR2 is SVGIG (reference sequence). CDR3 size: 14 residues. In nucleotides, the CDR3 is TGTGCCTGGAGGTTGGTGTTGGGGAACGGTGAAGCTTTCTTT. Translating gives CAWRLVLGNGEAFF.

This clonotype was counted ten times or more. V gene TRBV29-1 combines with J gene TRBJ1-2; 7 nucleotides line up with TRBD1. Germline V lookup: CDR1 SQVTM, CDR2 ANQGSEA. The CDR3 sequence is 12 residues long. V was clipped by 4 bases and J by 6 bases; unmatched bases: 5. This CDR3 reads CSVVGRGDGYTF. CDR3 in DNA: TGCAGCGTTGTCGGCAGGGGGGATGGCTACACCTTC.

The rearrangement links TRBV6-5 to TRBJ2-7; 9 bases align to TRBD2. Germline loops: CDR1 MNHEY, CDR2 SVGAGI. The CDR3 spans 17 residues. J gave up 6 bases and V 2 bases, and 14 bases lay outside the gene matches. The CDR3 bases are TGTGCCAGCAGTTACCGGGGCGTAGCGGGAGCCGGCAGCGAGCAGTACTTC. The encoded protein is CASSYRGVAGAGSEQYF.

This clonotype came up many times. The chain couples TRBV6-5 to TRBJ2-2; 7 positions match TRBD2. Germline assignment: CDR1 MNHEY and CDR2 SVGAGI. The CDR3 loop spans 16 amino acids. The J segment lost 4 bases and the V segment lost 6 bases, leaving 11 bases of the junction unmatched. The CDR3 bases are TGTGCCAGCAGAAGGTGGGGGGGAGGTGGCACCGGGGAGCTGTTTTTT. Translation gives CASRRWGGGGTGELFF.

This clonotype was seen ten or more times. This chain uses TRBV28 with TRBJ2-5, with 9 bases fitting TRBD1. Germline CDR1 is MDHEN and CDR2 is SYDVKM. Trimming cost V 0 bases and J 1 base; bases outside gene matches: 6. The CDR3 runs 17 residues. DNA of the CDR3: TGTGCCAGCAGTTTATGGGGGACAGGGCCCGTCCAAGAGACCCAGTACTTC. This codes for CASSLWGTGPVQETQYF.

This clonotype has a count of ten or more. The rearrangement links TRBV7-2 to TRBJ1-2; D is unclear. Trimming removed 2 bases from V and 2 bases from J, with 6 bases in between. This CDR3 comprises 13 residues. CDR1 and CDR2 from the germline V gene are SGHTA and FQGNSA. The CDR3 coding sequence is TGTGCCAGCAGCTTACAACTAAACTATGGCTACACCTTC. Protein sequence: CASSLQLNYGYTF.

The rearrangement joins TRBV9 to TRBJ2-1, with TRBD2 as a possible D gene (5 bases). In germline, CDR1 is SGDLS, CDR2 YYNGEE. CDR3 length: 15 residues. Deletions cut 0 bases from V and 2 bases from J, with 9 bases between. CDR3 sequence: CASSVGAEAYNEQFF. CDR3 DNA sequence: TGTGCCAGCAGCGTAGGAGCGGAGGCCTACAATGAGCAGTTCTTC.

This clonotype was seen many times. The chain combines TRBV28 with TRBJ1-2; 7 bases are a match to TRBD1. From germline, CDR1 is MDHEN and CDR2 SYDVKM. J gave up 5 bases and V 3 bases, and 15 bases lay outside the gene matches. The CDR3 contains 17 residues. The CDR3 DNA sequence: TGTGCCAGCAGTTTTTGGTCGGCGGGACAGAGAAATTATGGCTACACCTTC. Its protein is CASSFWSAGQRNYGYTF.

The CDR3: CASSLAQAAQPQHF. The CDR3 region has the DNA TGTGCCAGCAGTTTAGCCCAGGCGGCTCAGCCCCAGCATTTT. V and J are TRBV28 and TRBJ1-5; D ambiguous. Germline CDR1 and CDR2: MDHEN and SYDVKM. This CDR3 region has 14 residues. V gave up 2 bases and J gave up 6 bases, with 11 bases separating them. The entire variable domain, with the rest obtained from reference TRBV28 and TRBJ1-5, is as follows: DVKVTQSSRYLVKRTGEKVFLECVQDMDHENMFWYRQDPGLGLRLIYFSYDVKMKEKGDIPEGYSVSREKKERFSLILESASTNQTSMYLCASSLAQAAQPQHFGDGTRLSIL.

This clonotype was seen ten or more times. In DNA form, the CDR3 reads TGTGCCAGCAGCCCGGGGACTTCGGAGCAGTTCTTC. It specifies CASSPGTSEQFF. The chain has TRBV7-8 and TRBJ2-1; D is possibly TRBD2 (6 bases). The CDR3 runs 12 residues. Germline CDR1 is SGHVS and CDR2 is FQNEAQ. V lost 5 bases to trimming and J lost 10 bases, with 12 bases between them.

This clonotype was found many times. The V gene is TRBV29-1, the J gene TRBJ2-3; 8 nucleotides align to TRBD1. This CDR3 contains 16 residues. V was clipped by 8 bases and J by 2 bases; unmatched bases: 15. The V gene's germline CDR1 is SQVTM and CDR2 ANQGSEA. CDR3 DNA sequence: TGCAGCCTCGACCTAACCGGGACAGGACTCACAGATACGCAGTATTTT. This gives the protein CSLDLTGTGLTDTQYF.

This clonotype was seen ten or more times. The rearrangement links TRBV20-1 to TRBJ1-5; no clear D gene. CDR3 length: 14 amino acids. The germline CDR1 and CDR2 sequences are DFQATT and SNEGSKA (reference sequence). V was cut by 6 bases and J by 0 bases, with 12 bases left in between. CDR3 loop: CSAIRGNSNQPQHF. For the CDR3, the DNA is TGCAGTGCCATCCGCGGGAATAGCAATCAGCCCCAGCATTTT.

This clonotype was observed many times. CDR3 nucleotides: TGTGCCATCAGTGTTGACAGGGTGGGTCAGCCCCAGCATTTT. As protein: CAISVDRVGQPQHF. This rearrangement joins TRBV10-3 to TRBJ1-5; TRBD1 agrees at 7 bases. J lost 6 bases, V lost 4 bases, and 6 bases had no gene match. Germline V gene lookup returns CDR1 ENHRY and CDR2 SYGVKD. The CDR3 has 14 amino acids.

The gene calls are TRBV6-1 and TRBJ2-7, with D unresolved. The V and J ends lost 8 bases and 0 bases respectively, with 11 bases between them. The CDR3 has 13 amino acids. Germline assignment: CDR1 MNHNS and CDR2 SASEGT. CDR3 amino acids: CASGLESSYEQYF. CDR3 nucleotide sequence: TGTGCCAGCGGTTTGGAGAGCTCCTACGAGCAGTACTTC.

This clonotype was seen many times. V gene TRBV19 combines with J gene TRBJ2-7; maybe TRBD1 (5 bases). CDR1 LNHDA and CDR2 SQIVND come from the germline V gene (reference sequence). The V and J ends lost 8 bases and 4 bases respectively, with 12 bases between them. The CDR3 has 12 amino acids. CDR3 bases: TGTGCCAGTCCGGACAAGGTTTACGAGCAGTACTTC. It codes for CASPDKVYEQYF.

This clonotype was seen ten or more times. The rearrangement joins TRBV7-2 to TRBJ2-5; TRBD2 is a possible D gene (5 bases). The V and J ends lost 3 bases and 3 bases respectively, with 8 bases between them. Germline V lookup: CDR1 SGHTA, CDR2 FQGNSA. This CDR3 is built from 13 residues. CDR3 DNA: TGTGCCAGCAGCTTTTTGACTAAAGAGACCCAGTACTTC. It translates to CASSFLTKETQYF. Variable domain in full (rest from reference TRBV7-2 and TRBJ2-5): GAGVSQSPSNKVTEKGKDVELRCDPISGHTALYWYRQSLGQGLEFLIYFQGNSAPDKSGLPSDRFSAERTGGSVSTLTIQRTQQEDSAVYLCASSFLTKETQYFGPGTRLLVL.

There are many counts of this clonotype. This rearrangement joins TRBV12-3 or TRBV12-4 to TRBJ2-1; D is possibly TRBD2 (5 bases). CDR3 length: 13 amino acids. V lost 5 bases and J lost 8, with 13 bases in between. This CDR3 reads CASSPRPRDEQFF. The CDR3 DNA reads TGTGCCAGCAGTCCCCGACCGAGGGATGAGCAGTTCTTC.